The T cell receptor (beta chain) under discussion was sequenced for a study of Graves' ophthalmopathy and Graves' hyperthyroidism. Study-level points and caveats: Clonotypes were expanded in thyroid at above 0.001 frequency, and most also appeared in blood.

Regarding this clonotype: Its antigen is not identified.

Trimming removed 10 bases from V and 2 bases from J, with 12 bases in between. Germline V gene lookup returns CDR1 MDHEN and CDR2 SYDVKM. This CDR3 has 12 residues. Amplification from RNA transcripts yielded the TCR beta CDR3 regions. A first-round RT-PCR used HTBI primers, followed by a second-round multiplex PCR. TCRdb itself ran the multiplex PCR reads through MiXCR, one entry per CDR3 protein. The table records hundreds of thousands of distinct CDR3 sequences, around a fifth of them present only once. Other autoimmune diseases, uncontrolled infections, pregnancy or lactation excluded patients from enrollment. PBMCs were obtained from about 9.4 ml of fresh peripheral blood.

Sample: peripheral blood. The chain links TRBV28 to TRBJ2-7, with D unclear. The sequence came from a woman between 18 and 29 years old with stable Graves' hyperthyroidism. Some clones in this sample may be carry-over from other donors' samples. CDR3 coding DNA: TGTGCCACCGAGGCGGTCACCTACGAGCAGTACTTC. It encodes CATEAVTYEQYF. Variable domain in full (rest from reference TRBV28 and TRBJ2-7): DVKVTQSSRYLVKRTGEKVFLECVQDMDHENMFWYRQDPGLGLRLIYFSYDVKMKEKGDIPEGYSVSREKKERFSLILESASTNQTSMYLCATEAVTYEQYFGPGTRLTVT.